Below are 7 T cell receptor beta chains sequenced from a single sample in a study of blood T cell repertoires in COVID-19. The data were produced by immunoSEQ multiplex PCR, yet TCRdb's version contains in-frame clones alone and is incomplete. The repertoire holds around 41,000 clones, with approximately 80% as singletons. What was sequenced was peripheral blood. The receptor source for this set is a woman over 75 with acute or convalescent COVID-19.

The V gene is TRBV7-9, the J gene TRBJ2-5; D remains unclear. The CDR3 loop spans 16 amino acids. V was trimmed by 4 bases and J by 0 bases, leaving 15 bases between them. Per the germline V gene, CDR1 is SEHNR and CDR2 is FQNEAQ (reference sequence). The CDR3 here is CASSYSVPWYQETQYF. The CDR3 DNA is TGTGCCAGCAGCTACTCGGTCCCGTGGTACCAAGAGACCCAGTACTTC.

This sequence joins TRBV19 and TRBJ1-2, with D perhaps matching TRBD1 (5 bases). The CDR3 length is 15 residues. The V gene's germline CDR1 is LNHDA and CDR2 SQIVND (reference sequence). The V end lost 4 bases, the J end lost 6 bases, and 18 bases lay between the germline ends. The CDR3 loop reads CASSTEGLWKNGYTF. The CDR3 DNA is TGTGCCAGTAGTACAGAGGGACTGTGGAAGAATGGCTACACCTTC.

The chain's CDR3 is CASSGTGTGDTDTQYF. CDR3 sequence (DNA): TGTGCCAGCAGCGGTACCGGGACAGGTGACACAGATACGCAGTATTTT. V gene TRBV5-4 combines with J gene TRBJ2-3; 8 bases match TRBD1. The CDR3 is made up of 16 amino acids. Germline-derived CDR1 and CDR2 are SGHNT and YYREEE (reference sequence). The ends lost 4 bases at V and 2 bases at J; junction bases unmatched: 9.

The J gene is TRBJ2-7, the V gene TRBV28; D gene unclear. Trimming took off 5 bases at V and 6 bases at J, with 14 bases between the two ends. In germline, CDR1 is MDHEN, CDR2 SYDVKM. The CDR3 consists of 13 residues. CDR3 loop: CASSLPSIAEQYF. CDR3 coding DNA: TGTGCCAGCAGTCTCCCGAGCATCGCCGAGCAGTACTTC.

The gene calls are TRBV30 and TRBJ1-3; D unclear. V was trimmed by 2 bases and J by 1 base, leaving 3 bases between them. Germline assignment: CDR1 GTSNPN and CDR2 SVGIG (reference sequence). This CDR3 comprises 12 residues. The CDR3 nucleotides are TGTGCCTGGAGTTCTTCTGGAAACACCATATATTTT. Translation gives CAWSSSGNTIYF.

This clone was observed a single time. The rearrangement links TRBV7-9 to TRBJ1-2, with D unresolved. V lost 2 bases, J lost 8 bases, and 18 bases lay in between. Germline CDR1 and CDR2: SEHNR and FQNEAQ (reference sequence). CDR3 length: 15 amino acids. CDR3 coding DNA: TGTGCCAGCAGCTTATACCCAAGGACTGCATTGGGCTACACCTTC. Its translation: CASSLYPRTALGYTF.

The chain carries TRBV6-5 and TRBJ1-6; 10 bases map to TRBD1. CDR1 is MNHEY and CDR2 is SVGAGI in the germline V gene. With V trimmed by 6 bases and J by 10 bases, 6 bases remained unmatched. The CDR3 is 14 amino acids. CDR3 sequence (DNA): TGTGCCAGCAGACTCGGACAGGGGGTATCACCCCTCCACTTT. It encodes CASRLGQGVSPLHF.